This TCR beta chain comes out of a study of vaccination and CD4 T cells after COVID-19. Study-wide background: Spike peptides, overlapping and drawn from SARS-CoV-2, HCoV-NL63, HCoV-OC43 and HCoV-229E, were used to stimulate cells.

Overall study results and limits: When vaccine-specific clones from convalescent patients were examined, 304 of 307 were spike mono-reactive.

V was clipped by 2 bases and J by 0 bases, with 7 bases between them. CDR3 length: 14 amino acids. Per germline, CDR1 MNHEY and CDR2 SVGAGI. Treatment given: approximately 11-day PBMC culture with coronavirus spike peptide pools or control peptides (ViraFEST assay). Gathering of the CD4+ T cells, from the unexposed donor, took place before the COVID-19 pandemic (2011-2018). The Oncomine TCR Beta short-read assay sequenced DNA from cultured CD4+ T cells. TCRdb used MiXCR to reprocess the PCR reads, holding one entry per CDR3 protein. The sample lists roughly 4,800 distinct CDR3 sequences; 60% were seen once. About this clonotype: The antigen remains unidentified.

Material: CD4+ T cells from blood, cultured in vitro. The rearrangement links TRBV6-5 to TRBJ1-1; unclear D gene. The source of this sequence is a human donor in good health. CDR3 coding DNA: TGTGCCAGCAGTTACAGGTCTATGAACACTGAAGCTTTCTTT. Encoded protein: CASSYRSMNTEAFF.